This T cell receptor beta chain originates from a study of T cells after yellow fever vaccination. Study-level findings and limits: It was the secondary response that reached its peak faster, day 5 versus 15, but it was weaker. Only a small proportion of the clonotypes turned up in both the CD4 and the CD8 compartments, likely arising from convergent recombination. Subsequent to the booster, the majority of primary-vaccination clones reappeared (roughly 95% CD4, 88% CD8).

UMIs and a universal primer site were added when TCR cDNA was made by 5'RACE template switching. TCRdb fed the 5' RACE reads into MiXCR, producing one record per CDR3 protein. The data hold a few hundred thousand distinct CDR3 sequences, with approximately 8% observed a single time. The V gene's germline CDR1 is SGHNT and CDR2 YYREEE (reference sequence). Trimming removed 1 base at V and 0 bases at J, with 6 bases between. The CDR3 sequence is 14 residues long. Notes on this clonotype: Its antigen is undetermined.

The origin of this receptor is a man younger than 35 who received the YFV17D yellow fever vaccine. The chain links TRBV5-4 to TRBJ2-3; D call uncertain. The sequencing used CD4+ T cells sorted from PBMCs, collected 5 days after the yellow fever booster vaccination. The CDR3 loop reads CASSLYISTDTQYF. The CDR3 DNA is TGTGCCAGCAGCTTGTATATTAGCACAGATACGCAGTATTTT.